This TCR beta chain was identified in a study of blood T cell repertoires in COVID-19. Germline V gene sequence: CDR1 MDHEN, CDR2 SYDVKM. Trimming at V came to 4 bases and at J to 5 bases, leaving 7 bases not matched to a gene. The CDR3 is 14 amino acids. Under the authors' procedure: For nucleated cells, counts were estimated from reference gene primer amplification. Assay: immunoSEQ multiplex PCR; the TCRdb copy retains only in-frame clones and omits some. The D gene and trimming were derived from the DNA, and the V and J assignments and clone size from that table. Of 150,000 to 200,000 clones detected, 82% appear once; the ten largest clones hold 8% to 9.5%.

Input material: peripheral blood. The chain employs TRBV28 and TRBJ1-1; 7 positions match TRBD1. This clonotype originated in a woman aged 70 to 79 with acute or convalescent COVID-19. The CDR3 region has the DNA TGTGCCAGCAGTTGGCCCGACAGGGCGACTGAAGCTTTCTTT. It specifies CASSWPDRATEAFF.